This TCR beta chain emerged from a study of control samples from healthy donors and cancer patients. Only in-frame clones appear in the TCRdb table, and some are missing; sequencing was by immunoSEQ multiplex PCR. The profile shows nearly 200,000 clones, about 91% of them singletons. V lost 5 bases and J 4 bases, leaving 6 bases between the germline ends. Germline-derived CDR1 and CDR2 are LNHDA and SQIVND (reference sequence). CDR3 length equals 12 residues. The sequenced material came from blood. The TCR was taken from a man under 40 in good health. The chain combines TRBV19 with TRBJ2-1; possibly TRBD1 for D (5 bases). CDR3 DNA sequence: TGTGCCAGTAGTGACAGATACAATGAGCAGTTCTTC. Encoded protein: CASSDRYNEQFF.